This T cell receptor (beta chain) was recovered during a study of T cells expressing NK-cell markers. The overall study: Just one sequenced donor of eight was HCMV-seronegative, while seven were seropositive.

The CDR3 covers 18 residues. It was by 5'RACE template switching with UMIs that TCR beta cDNA was made. TCRdb reprocessed the 5' RACE reads and stores each CDR3 protein as one record, lacking DNA. This sample carries about 150,000 distinct CDR3 sequences, with about 39% going to the ten biggest clones. This receptor was identified in a woman in her forties or fifties in good health. The chain combines TRBV12-3 or TRBV12-4 with TRBJ2-1; the TCRdb D gene call, TRBD2, has no DNA to confirm it. Source material: blood T cells: a sorted CD56 or NKG2C T cell subset, CD4+ or CD8+ T cells, or bulk PBMC T cells (not recorded which). Here the CDR3 reads CASSLEVGGPLSYNEQFF.